These 32 T cell receptor beta chains were all obtained from the same sample, sequenced in a study of T-cell memory formation after mild COVID-19. MiXCR was run by TCRdb on the 5' RACE reads, yielding one entry per CDR3 protein. The table lists around 110,000 distinct CDR3 sequences, over 15% of them singletons. Material for sequencing was PBMCs or a T cell subset sorted from them (not recorded which). The receptors come from an adult woman who had mild COVID-19 (a few samples of this study predate the infection). Cell type and time point are not known.

The CDR3 spells CASSETGTSGNEQYF. The CDR3 DNA follows: TGTGCCAGCAGCGAAACCGGGACTAGCGGCAACGAGCAGTACTTC. The V gene is TRBV7-9, the J gene TRBJ2-7, with 11 bases lining up with TRBD2. The CDR3 spans 15 residues. Trimming at V came to 5 bases and at J to 5 bases, leaving 8 bases not matched to a gene. Germline V lookup: CDR1 SEHNR, CDR2 FQNEAQ (reference sequence).

The chain uses TRBV6-2 or TRBV6-3 and TRBJ2-7, with a possible D match to TRBD1 (5 bases). The germline CDR1 and CDR2 sequences are MNHEY and SVGEGT. The CDR3 spans 13 residues. V was pared by 6 bases and J by 0 bases, with 9 bases between. CDR3 protein: CASRQGSSYEQYF. The CDR3 DNA sequence: TGTGCCAGCAGGCAGGGAAGCTCCTACGAGCAGTACTTC.

J is TRBJ2-7 and V is TRBV7-9; 7 nucleotides line up with TRBD1. The CDR3 totals 15 residues. Trimming at V came to 5 bases and at J to 2 bases, leaving 9 bases not matched to a gene. The germline gives CDR1 SEHNR, CDR2 FQNEAQ (reference sequence). The CDR3 DNA reads as TGTGCCAGCAGCCTCGGACAGGAACTGGCCTACGAGCAGTACTTC. Translation: CASSLGQELAYEQYF.

In this sample, this clonotype turned up a few times. The chain joins TRBV7-3 to TRBJ2-3, with D unresolved. The V and J ends lost 2 bases and 2 bases respectively, with 8 bases between them. Per the germline V gene, CDR1 is SGHTA and CDR2 is FQGTGA. The CDR3 totals 14 residues. CDR3 bases: TGTGCCAGCAGCTTAGGCCAAGTCACAGATACGCAGTATTTT. Encoded protein: CASSLGQVTDTQYF. Full variable domain (outside the CDR3, taken from reference TRBV7-3 and TRBJ2-3): GAGVSQTPSNKVTEKGKYVELRCDPISGHTALYWYRQSLGQGPEFLIYFQGTGAADDSGLPNDRFFAVRPEGSVSTLKIQRTERGDSAVYLCASSLGQVTDTQYFGPGTRLTVL.

The chain uses TRBV11-2 and TRBJ2-6; D might be TRBD1 (5 bases). The CDR3 is 17 amino acids. Trimming removed 5 bases from V and 1 base from J, with 15 bases in between. CDR1 and CDR2 (germline): SGHAT, FQNNGV. This CDR3 is CASSRAGHPSGANVLTF. CDR3 bases: TGTGCCAGCAGCCGGGCCGGACACCCTTCTGGGGCCAACGTCCTGACTTTC. The variable domain in full, completed from reference TRBV11-2 and TRBJ2-6, reads EAGVAQSPRYKIIEKRQSVAFWCNPISGHATLYWYQQILGQGPKLLIQFQNNGVVDDSQLPKDRFSAERLKGVDSTLKIQPAKLEDSAVYLCASSRAGHPSGANVLTFGAGSRLTVL.

The chain is built from TRBV24-1 and TRBJ2-1; D gene uncertain. V was cut by 0 bases and J by 9 bases, with 17 bases left in between. The CDR3 consists of 16 residues. Germline V gene data show CDR1 as KGHDR and CDR2 as SFDVKD. The CDR3: CATSDLRDRVHGEQFF. The CDR3 DNA is TGTGCCACCAGTGATTTGCGCGACCGAGTACATGGTGAGCAGTTCTTC.

The chain has TRBV12-3 or TRBV12-4 and TRBJ2-1; D may be TRBD2 (6 bases). Deletions cut 6 bases from V and 3 bases from J, with 21 bases between. The CDR3 is 17 amino acids. The CDR3 loop is CASSDTRGSFGYNEQFF. The CDR3 DNA sequence: TGTGCCAGCAGCGACACGCGGGGTAGTTTCGGCTACAATGAGCAGTTCTTC.

V and J are TRBV2 and TRBJ2-7, with D unclear. Germline-derived CDR1 and CDR2 are SNHLY and FYNNEI. Trimming left V 3 bases short and J 1 base short, with 10 bases between. This CDR3 is built from 14 residues. CDR3 in amino acids: CASSDEVVSYEQYF. For the CDR3, the DNA is TGTGCCAGCAGTGATGAGGTAGTTTCCTACGAGCAGTACTTC.

This chain links TRBV5-8 with TRBJ2-1; unclear D gene. The V gene's germline CDR1 is SGHTS and CDR2 YDEGEE. Trimming pared 0 bases from V and 8 bases from J, leaving 12 bases between. This CDR3 comprises 14 residues. CDR3 nucleotide sequence: TGTGCCAGCAGCTTGGAAGCAGGTGAGGATGAGCAGTTCTTC. Residues: CASSLEAGEDEQFF.

This clonotype was seen a handful of times. The chain employs TRBV7-2 and TRBJ2-7; D is unresolved. CDR3 length equals 17 residues. V was trimmed by 1 base and J by 2 bases, leaving 18 bases between them. CDR1 and CDR2 (germline): SGHTA, FQGNSA. In nucleotides, the CDR3 is TGTGCCAGCAGCTTAGATCTGCCTGTGGTGGGGACCTACGAGCAGTACTTC. This encodes CASSLDLPVVGTYEQYF.

V usage is TRBV9 and J usage is TRBJ2-5; possible D gene TRBD2, 5 bases. Trimming pared 4 bases from V and 5 bases from J, leaving 15 bases between. The CDR3 sequence is 14 residues long. CDR1 and CDR2 from the germline V gene are SGDLS and YYNGEE. The CDR3 is CASSPGTGSETQYF. In nucleotides, the CDR3 is TGTGCCAGCAGCCCGGGTACGGGGTCCGAGACCCAGTACTTC.

The chain employs TRBV12-3 or TRBV12-4 and TRBJ2-4, with D perhaps TRBD2 (6 bases). V dropped 5 bases and J dropped 8 bases, with 13 bases sitting between them. CDR3 length equals 13 residues. This chain's CDR3 is CASSEPGGDIQYF. Written as DNA, the CDR3 is TGTGCCAGCAGTGAGCCTGGAGGGGACATTCAGTACTTC.

This chain connects TRBV2 to TRBJ2-6; the D gene is possibly TRBD1 (6 bases). This CDR3 has 15 amino acids. Trimming cost V 3 bases and J 4 bases, with 10 bases left between them. Germline V gene lookup returns CDR1 SNHLY and CDR2 FYNNEI. The CDR3, as DNA: TGTGCCAGCAGTGATGTGGGGGCAGGGGCCAACGTCCTGACTTTC. This codes for CASSDVGAGANVLTF.

This clonotype appeared once. This chain joins TRBV29-1 and TRBJ2-5; 10 bases line up with TRBD2. The CDR3 has 14 residues. Per the germline V gene, CDR1 is SQVTM and CDR2 is ANQGSEA. V lost 1 base and J lost 5; bases outside the gene matches: 4. The CDR3 bases are TGCAGCGTTGAAGGGCTAGCGGGAGTCGAGACCCAGTACTTC. Encoded protein: CSVEGLAGVETQYF. The full variable domain, completed using reference TRBV29-1 and TRBJ2-5, is SAVISQKPSRDICQRGTSLTIQCQVDSQVTMMFWYRQQPGQSLTLIATANQGSEATYESGFVIDKFPISRPNLTFSTLTVSNMSPEDSSIYLCSVEGLAGVETQYFGPGTRLLVL.

The V and J genes are TRBV3-1 and TRBJ2-5; D uncertain. Per the germline V gene, CDR1 is LGHDT and CDR2 is YNNKEL (reference sequence). Trimming removed 0 bases from V and 2 bases from J, with 10 bases in between. The CDR3 is made up of 15 amino acids. The CDR3 DNA reads as TGTGCCAGCAGCCAAGATGAACAGCTACAAGAGACCCAGTACTTC. This sequence encodes CASSQDEQLQETQYF.

This clonotype appeared a few times. The chain combines TRBV7-6 with TRBJ2-1; D is perhaps TRBD1 or TRBD2 (5 bases each). CDR3 length: 14 residues. V lost 1 base and J 9 bases, leaving 13 bases between the germline ends. CDR1 SGHVS and CDR2 FNYEAQ come from the germline V gene. The CDR3, as DNA: TGTGCCAGCAGCTTAGGGTCGGGTGGGGGTGAGCAGTTCTTC. Its translation: CASSLGSGGGEQFF.

The chain combines TRBV15 with TRBJ2-5, with no clear D. The CDR3 has 14 residues. The germline V gene encodes CDR1 LNHNV and CDR2 YYDKDF (reference sequence). The V end was cut by 0 bases, the J end by 7 bases, with 12 bases between. The CDR3 DNA reads TGTGCCACCAGCAGAGAAGACGAATCGCCGACCCAGTACTTC. It translates to CATSREDESPTQYF.

This clonotype was seen only a few times. The chain couples TRBV9 to TRBJ2-7, with TRBD1 as a possible D gene (6 bases). CDR1 is SGDLS and CDR2 is YYNGEE in the germline V gene. The CDR3 has 13 residues. Trimming shortened V by 0 bases and J by 2 bases, and 6 bases separated the two germline ends. The CDR3 spells CASSVGGPYEQYF. CDR3 sequence (DNA): TGTGCCAGCAGCGTAGGGGGGCCCTACGAGCAGTACTTC.

The chain carries TRBV4-3 and TRBJ2-1, with 7 bases aligning to TRBD2. V trimming: 3 bases; J trimming: 7 bases; junction bases outside the gene matches: 15. Germline CDR1 is LGHNA and CDR2 is YSLEER. CDR3 length: 17 amino acids. DNA of the CDR3: TGCGCCAGCAGCCACTCTGCGGGAGACTCCATGGGGAATGAGCAGTTCTTC. This gives the protein CASSHSAGDSMGNEQFF.

This clonotype has only a few counts. CDR3 amino acids: CASGEREGLGPYQETQYF. The CDR3 region has the DNA TGTGCTAGTGGTGAGCGGGAGGGGTTGGGCCCGTACCAAGAGACCCAGTACTTC. The chain couples TRBV12-5 to TRBJ2-5, with TRBD2 matching over 10 bases. Germline lookup yields CDR1 LGHNT and CDR2 FRNRAP. V shed 5 bases and J 0 bases; nucleotides not matched to a gene: 12. The CDR3 is 18 residues long.

The chain has TRBV12-3 or TRBV12-4 and TRBJ1-3, with 7 bases lining up with TRBD1. V lost 3 bases, J lost 2 bases, and 10 bases stayed unmatched. The CDR3 runs to 17 residues. The CDR3 coding sequence is TGTGCCAGCAGTTTTCACCTTACCGGGACAGCTGGAAACACCATATATTTT. Its protein is CASSFHLTGTAGNTIYF.

This clonotype was seen only a few times. The chain joins TRBV5-6 to TRBJ2-1; perhaps TRBD1 as D (6 bases). Germline V gene sequence: CDR1 SGHDT, CDR2 YYEEEE. V was shortened by 6 bases and J by 3 bases, with 13 bases between the two germline ends. This CDR3 region has 14 residues. Written as DNA, the CDR3 is TGTGCCAGCACCATACAGGGTGACTACAATGAGCAGTTCTTC. As protein: CASTIQGDYNEQFF. Full variable domain (rest looked up from reference TRBV5-6 and TRBJ2-1): DAGVTQSPTHLIKTRGQQVTLRCSPKSGHDTVSWYQQALGQGPQFIFQYYEEEERQRGNFPDRFSGHQFPNYSSELNVNALLLGDSALYLCASTIQGDYNEQFFGPGTRLTVL.

This chain joins TRBV21-1 and TRBJ2-3; TRBD2, the table's D call, was not compared with the DNA. TRBV21-1 is a pseudogene. CDR3 length equals 19 residues. The CDR3 here is CASSVPGTSGRCCTDTQYF. Here the CDR3 DNA reads TGTGCCAGCAGCGTCCCCGGGACTAGCGGGAGATGTTGCACAGATACGCAGTATTTT.

There are a few counts of this clonotype. This chain connects TRBV20-1 to TRBJ2-1, with 7 bases lining up with TRBD2. This CDR3 is 17 amino acids long. After removal of 1 base from V and 0 bases from J, the junction contained 9 bases not matched to a gene. CDR1 is DFQATT, CDR2 SNEGSKA, per germline (reference sequence). In DNA, the CDR3 is TGCAGTGCTAGAGTTGATAGCGGGCCGAGCTCCTACAATGAGCAGTTCTTC. It yields the protein CSARVDSGPSSYNEQFF.

The gene calls are TRBV7-2 and TRBJ2-3; the D gene is possibly TRBD1 (5 bases). Germline V gene sequence: CDR1 SGHTA, CDR2 FQGNSA. The CDR3 is made up of 15 amino acids. Trimming cost V 3 bases and J 4 bases, with 14 bases left between them. The CDR3 region is CASSFRGAVADTQYF. CDR3 coding DNA: TGTGCCAGCAGCTTTCGTGGGGCGGTCGCAGATACGCAGTATTTT.

This clonotype came up a few times. The chain carries TRBV11-3 and TRBJ2-5, with no clear D. Trimming took 2 bases from V and 0 from J, leaving 10 bases between them. Germline loops: CDR1 SGHNT, CDR2 YENEEA. This CDR3 has 15 amino acids. CDR3 coding DNA: TGTGCCAGCAGCTTACCCCGCAGCTACCAAGAGACCCAGTACTTC. Its translation is CASSLPRSYQETQYF. The full variable domain, completed using reference TRBV11-3 and TRBJ2-5, is EAGVVQSPRYKIIEKKQPVAFWCNPISGHNTLYWYLQNLGQGPELLIRYENEEAVDDSQLPKDRFSAERLKGVDSTLKIQPAELGDSAVYLCASSLPRSYQETQYFGPGTRLLVL.

The V and J genes are TRBV20-1 and TRBJ2-3, with a tentative D call TRBD1 (7 bases). Germline V gene sequence: CDR1 DFQATT, CDR2 SNEGSKA (reference sequence). V lost 0 bases to trimming and J lost 4 bases, with 14 bases between them. There are 15 residues in the CDR3. The CDR3 region has the DNA TGCAGTGCTAGAGATGGGCCCAGGGGGGCAGATACGCAGTATTTT. Its protein product is CSARDGPRGADTQYF.

The chain employs TRBV19 and TRBJ2-7; TRBD1 matches 11 bases. Per germline, CDR1 LNHDA and CDR2 SQIVND (reference sequence). V trimming: 10 bases; J trimming: 3 bases; junction bases outside the gene matches: 2. The CDR3 covers 12 residues. The CDR3 sequence: CATGTGGYEQYF. The DNA of the CDR3 is TGTGCCACCGGGACAGGGGGCTACGAGCAGTACTTC. Variable domain in full (rest from reference TRBV19 and TRBJ2-7): DGGITQSPKYLFRKEGQNVTLSCEQNLNHDAMYWYRQDPGQGLRLIYYSQIVNDFQKGDIAEGYSVSREKKESFPLTVTSAQKNPTAFYLCATGTGGYEQYFGPGTRLTVT.

V and J are TRBV6-2 or TRBV6-3 and TRBJ2-6, with D tentatively TRBD2 (5 bases). The CDR3 has 15 amino acids. Trimming removed 0 bases at V and 3 bases at J, with 6 bases between. Germline V gives CDR1 MNHEY, CDR2 SVGEGT. Here the CDR3 DNA reads TGTGCCAGCAGTTACTCGAGGGATGGGGCCAACGTCCTGACTTTC. Residues: CASSYSRDGANVLTF.

This sequence joins TRBV2 and TRBJ2-7; D is ambiguous. V lost 4 bases, J lost 4 bases, and 11 bases lay in between. This CDR3 has 13 amino acids. Germline values: CDR1 SNHLY, CDR2 FYNNEI. DNA of the CDR3: TGTGCCAGCAGTGCTCCTATAGGGTACGAGCAGTACTTC. This gives the protein CASSAPIGYEQYF.

This clonotype was seen a handful of times. The chain recombines TRBV9 with TRBJ2-1, with 8 nucleotides matching TRBD2. The CDR3 is 16 amino acids. Germline CDR1 reads SGDLS; CDR2 reads YYNGEE. Trimming cost V 3 bases and J 5 bases; bases outside gene matches: 10. CDR3 sequence (DNA): TGTGCCAGCAGCGGGGCCAGCGGGAGTTTAGACAATGAGCAGTTCTTC. As protein: CASSGASGSLDNEQFF.

This clonotype was found a few times. This sequence joins TRBV7-9 and TRBJ2-1; 12 bases align to TRBD1. Germline CDR1 and CDR2: SEHNR and FQNEAQ (reference sequence). This CDR3 is 16 amino acids long. V shed 5 bases and J 8 bases; nucleotides not matched to a gene: 10. The DNA for the CDR3 is TGTGCCAGCAGCCTCCAAGTCCGGGACAGGGGGCATGAGCAGTTCTTC. It specifies CASSLQVRDRGHEQFF.